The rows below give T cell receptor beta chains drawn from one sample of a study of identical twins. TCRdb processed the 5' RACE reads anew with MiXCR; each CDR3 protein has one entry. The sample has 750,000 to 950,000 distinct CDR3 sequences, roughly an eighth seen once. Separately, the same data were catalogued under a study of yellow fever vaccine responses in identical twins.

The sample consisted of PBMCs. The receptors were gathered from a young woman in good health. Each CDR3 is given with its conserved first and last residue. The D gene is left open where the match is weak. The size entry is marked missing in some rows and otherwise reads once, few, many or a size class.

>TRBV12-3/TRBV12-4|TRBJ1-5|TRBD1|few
TGTGCCAGCAGTTTACGGCAGGGGGCAGGCAATCAGCCCCAGCATTTT
CASSLRQGAGNQPQHF
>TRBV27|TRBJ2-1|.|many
TGTGCCAGCAGTTTTCTCAGCTCCTACAATGAGCAGTTCTTC
CASSFLSSYNEQFF
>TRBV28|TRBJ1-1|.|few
TGTGCCAGCAGTCCGCCGAGGGCGAACACTGAAGCTTTCTTT
CASSPPRANTEAFF
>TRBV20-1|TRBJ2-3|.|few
TGCAGTGCTAGTAAGGGGACAGATACGCAGTATTTT
CSASKGTDTQYF
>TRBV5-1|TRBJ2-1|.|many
TGCGCCAGCAGCTTGGCTGACTTGACGGGAATTGGTGAGCAGTTCTTC
CASSLADLTGIGEQFF
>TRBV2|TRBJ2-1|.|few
TGTGCCAGCAGGCCCGACAGACCCTCCTCCTACAATGAGCAGTTCTTC
CASRPDRPSSYNEQFF
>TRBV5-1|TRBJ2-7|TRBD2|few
TGCGCCAGCAGTTGGCGGGAGGCCTCCTACGAGCAGTACTTC
CASSWREASYEQYF
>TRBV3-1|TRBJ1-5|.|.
TGTGCCAGCAGCCCCCGGCGAGGCGGGCAGCCCCAGCATTTT
CASSPRRGGQPQHF
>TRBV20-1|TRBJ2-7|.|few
TGCAGTGCTAGTTCCAAAGGGTCCGACGAGCAGTACTTC
CSASSKGSDEQYF
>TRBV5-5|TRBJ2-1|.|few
TGTGCCAGCAGCTTGGTGCCCTGGGACAATCCCTACAATGAGCAGTTCTTC
CASSLVPWDNPYNEQFF
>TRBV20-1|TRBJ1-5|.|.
TGCAGTGCTAGAGTGGCAGGGGCCCGAGGGAAGCCCCAGCATTTT
CSARVAGARGKPQHF
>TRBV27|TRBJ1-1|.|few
TGTGCCAGCTACAAGGGCCCGAACACTGAAGCTTTCTTT
CASYKGPNTEAFF
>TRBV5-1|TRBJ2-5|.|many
TGCGCCAGCAGCTTGCGGCCAGAAGAGACCCAGTACTTC
CASSLRPEETQYF
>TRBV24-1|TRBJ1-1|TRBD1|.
TGTGCCACCAGAGAAACCGGGACAGGAAATACTGAAGCTTTCTTT
CATRETGTGNTEAFF
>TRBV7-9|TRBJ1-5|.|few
TGTGCCAGCAGCTTAGGGTCGGGTGGCAATCAGCCCCAGCATTTT
CASSLGSGGNQPQHF
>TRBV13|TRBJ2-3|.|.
TGTGCCAGCAGCTTAATAGCGACAGATACGCAGTATTTT
CASSLIATDTQYF
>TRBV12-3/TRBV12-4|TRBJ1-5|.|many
TGTGCCAGCAATGGGGGGGCCTATCAGCCCCAGCATTTT
CASNGGAYQPQHF
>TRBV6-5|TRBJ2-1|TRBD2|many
TGTGCCAGCAGTTTAGCGGGCAGAAACAATGAGCAGTTCTTC
CASSLAGRNNEQFF
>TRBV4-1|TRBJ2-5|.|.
TGCGCCAGCAGCCAAGTAGCCCGAGAGACCCAGTACTTC
CASSQVARETQYF
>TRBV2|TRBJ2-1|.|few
TGTGCCAGCAGTGAAGAGGGGATGAGCTCCTACAATGAGCAGTTCTTC
CASSEEGMSSYNEQFF
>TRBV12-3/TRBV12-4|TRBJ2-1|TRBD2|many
TGTGCCAGCAGCACCGGCGGGGGAGGCGATGAGCAGTTCTTC
CASSTGGGGDEQFF
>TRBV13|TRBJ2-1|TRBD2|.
TGTGCCAGCAGCCTAAGGACTAGCAGCGGTGAGCAGTTCTTC
CASSLRTSSGEQFF
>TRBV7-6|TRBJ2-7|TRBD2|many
TGTGCCAGCAGCTTAGGGCTAGCGGGATACGAGCAGTACTTC
CASSLGLAGYEQYF
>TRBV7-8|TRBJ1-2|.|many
TGTGCCAGCAGCTTCAATCAAGGGGGTGGCTACACCTTC
CASSFNQGGGYTF
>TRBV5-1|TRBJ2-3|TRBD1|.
TGCGCCAGCAGCGTCGACAGGGCAGATACGCAGTATTTT
CASSVDRADTQYF
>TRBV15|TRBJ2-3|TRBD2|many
TGTGCCACCAGCCGACCCGGACTAGCGGGATGGGATACGCAGTATTTT
CATSRPGLAGWDTQYF
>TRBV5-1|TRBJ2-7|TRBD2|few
TGCGCCAGCAGCCTCGCTGGTGGGACTAGTGGGTACGAGCAGTACTTC
CASSLAGGTSGYEQYF
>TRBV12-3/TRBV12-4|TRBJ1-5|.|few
TGTGCCAGCAATGAAAATAGCAATCAGCCCCAGCATTTT
CASNENSNQPQHF
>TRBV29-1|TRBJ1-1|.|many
TGCAGCGTTGTCGTGAGGGGGGAGAGCACTGAAGCTTTCTTT
CSVVVRGESTEAFF
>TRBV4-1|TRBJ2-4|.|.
TGCGCCAGCAGCCAAGAGGGGGGACTGAACATTCAGTACTTC
CASSQEGGLNIQYF
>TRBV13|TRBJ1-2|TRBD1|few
TGTGCCAGCAGCTTAGGGACAGGGGTCTATGGCTACACCTTC
CASSLGTGVYGYTF
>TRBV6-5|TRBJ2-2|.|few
TGTGCCAGCAGTTACTCAGGGTTGACCGGGGAGCTGTTTTTT
CASSYSGLTGELFF
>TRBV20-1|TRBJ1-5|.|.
TGCAGTGCTGTACAGGGTCCTCCGTCTCAGCCCCAGCATTTT
CSAVQGPPSQPQHF
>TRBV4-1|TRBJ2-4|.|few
TGCGCCAGCAGCCAAGCAGGGGTTCCAAACATTCAGTACTTC
CASSQAGVPNIQYF
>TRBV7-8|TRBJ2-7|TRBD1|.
TGTGCCAGCAGCTTTTCCACCGGGACAGGTTTGTACGAGCAGTACTTC
CASSFSTGTGLYEQYF
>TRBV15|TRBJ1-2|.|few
TGTGCCACCAGCAGCTACCTTCAGGAGGGGCTCTATGGCTACACCTTC
CATSSYLQEGLYGYTF
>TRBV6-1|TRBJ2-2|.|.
TGTGCCAGCAGTGAATCGGGGAACACCGGGGAGCTGTTTTTT
CASSESGNTGELFF
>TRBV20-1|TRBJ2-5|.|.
TGCAGTGCCTTTAGCGACTTAAGGGGGGAGACCCAGTACTTC
CSAFSDLRGETQYF
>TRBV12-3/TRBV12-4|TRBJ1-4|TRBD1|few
TGTGCCAGCAGTTTCATGGGGACAGGGAACGAAAAACTGTTTTTT
CASSFMGTGNEKLFF
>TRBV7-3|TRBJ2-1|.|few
TGTGCCAGCAGCTTAGAACTAGGAGATGAGCAGTTCTTC
CASSLELGDEQFF
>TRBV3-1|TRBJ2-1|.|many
TGTGCCAGCAGCACCCGCTACAATGAGCAGTTCTTC
CASSTRYNEQFF
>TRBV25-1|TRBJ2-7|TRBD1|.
TGTGCCAGCAGTGAGTCGGGACAGGGTTTATGGCAGTACTTC
CASSESGQGLWQYF
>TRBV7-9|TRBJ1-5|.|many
TGTGCCAGCAGCGCCCAGGGAGAGCAGCCCCAGCATTTT
CASSAQGEQPQHF
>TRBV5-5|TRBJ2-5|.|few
TGTGCCAGCAGCTTGTTAGGAGACAGAAAACAAGAGACCCAGTACTTC
CASSLLGDRKQETQYF
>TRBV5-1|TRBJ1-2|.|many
TGCGCCAGCAGCTTGGGAACACAACTCTATGGCTACACCTTC
CASSLGTQLYGYTF
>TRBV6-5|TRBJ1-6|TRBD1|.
TGTGCCAGCAGTTACAAAGACAGGGGGAATTCACCCCTCCACTTT
CASSYKDRGNSPLHF
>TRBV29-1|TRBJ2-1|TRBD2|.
TGCAGCGTTGAAGGTGCGGCTAGCGGCACCCCGGGTGAGCAGTTCTTC
CSVEGAASGTPGEQFF
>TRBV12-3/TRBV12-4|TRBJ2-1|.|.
TGTGCCAGCGCACTCGGGACACATTACAATGAGCAGTTCTTC
CASALGTHYNEQFF
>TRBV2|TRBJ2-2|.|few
TGTGCCAGCAGTGAACCCCGGGAGTCTTCTTTCAGCGGGGAGCTGTTTTTT
CASSEPRESSFSGELFF
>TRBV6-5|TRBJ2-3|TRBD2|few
TGTGCCAGCAGTTACCGCCTAGCGGGAGGGGCGAGCACAGATACGCAGTATTTT
CASSYRLAGGASTDTQYF
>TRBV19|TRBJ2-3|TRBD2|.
TGTGCCAGTCAGACGCTAGCGGGAGGTCGTGGGGCGCAGTATTTT
CASQTLAGGRGAQYF
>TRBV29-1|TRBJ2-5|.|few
TGCAGCGTTGAAGGGGGACTGGGCGAGACCCAGTACTTC
CSVEGGLGETQYF
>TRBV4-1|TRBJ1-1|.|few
TGCGCCAGCAGCCAAGCGGGTGGTCAAACTGAAGCTTTCTTT
CASSQAGGQTEAFF